These 2 T cell receptor beta chains originate from one sample sequenced in a study of cytomegalovirus exposure and HLA in healthy donors. In the PCR, 60 Vbeta and 13 Jbeta primers were used. This table comes from immunoSEQ multiplex PCR, and its TCRdb copy is limited to in-frame clones, with some not included. The sample includes roughly 140,000 clones, around 76% seen only once; the top ten take 3.9%. Sequencing input: PBMCs. These receptors were taken from a man younger than 35 in good health and CMV-seronegative.

The rearrangement links TRBV6-5 to TRBJ2-5, with TRBD1 as a possible D gene (6 bases). V was cut by 2 bases and J by 4 bases, with 11 bases left in between. The CDR3 covers 14 residues. Per germline, CDR1 MNHEY and CDR2 SVGAGI. The CDR3 DNA follows: TGTGCCAGCAGTTACAGCCGAGGGGGAGAGACCCAGTACTTC. Residues: CASSYSRGGETQYF.

The chain couples TRBV27 to TRBJ1-6, with D unclear. Trimming took 5 bases from V and 10 from J, leaving 18 bases between them. This CDR3 is 15 amino acids long. Germline CDR1 MNHEY, CDR2 SMNVEV (reference sequence). CDR3 region: CASSPIIPVWSPLHF. The CDR3 region has the DNA TGTGCCAGCAGTCCTATTATTCCGGTTTGGTCACCCCTCCACTTT.